Following are 6 T cell receptor beta chains from one sample sequenced in a study of lymphopenia after photon versus proton radiotherapy. Clones were read by immunoSEQ multiplex PCR, and TCRdb kept only the in-frame ones, dropping some. The table shows roughly 18,000 clones, with more than 85% occurring only once. The material was peripheral blood, obtained from a patient treated with photon-based radiotherapy. The source of these receptors is a woman aged 40 to 50 with cholangiocarcinoma.

The V gene is TRBV27, the J gene TRBJ2-1; 10 positions match TRBD1. The CDR3 is 15 residues long. V lost 8 bases and J lost 9; bases outside the gene matches: 13. Looked up from germline, CDR1 is MNHEY and CDR2 is SMNVEV (reference sequence). The CDR3 sequence is CASLSRDRGVFEQFF. CDR3 sequence (DNA): TGTGCCAGCCTTTCGCGGGACAGGGGAGTTTTTGAGCAGTTCTTC.

This chain connects TRBV7-3 to TRBJ2-7; TRBD1 matches 8 bases. V lost 8 bases, J lost 2 bases, and 8 bases stayed unmatched. Germline V gene lookup returns CDR1 SGHTA and CDR2 FQGTGA. There are 14 residues in the CDR3. As DNA, the CDR3 is TGTGCCAGCCGAGGGACAGGAGGTACCTACGAGCAGTACTTC. This translates into CASRGTGGTYEQYF.

The rearrangement links TRBV5-4 to TRBJ1-3; D might be TRBD1 (6 bases). CDR1 and CDR2 from the germline V gene are SGHNT and YYREEE (reference sequence). The CDR3 loop spans 17 amino acids. Between the trimmed V and J ends, which lost 1 base and 2 bases, there was a span of 16 bases. The CDR3 region is CASSLFGGGTPGNTIYF. The CDR3 bases are TGTGCCAGCAGCTTGTTTGGGGGCGGTACTCCTGGAAACACCATATATTTT.

This chain uses TRBV6-5 with TRBJ2-1; no firm D call. This CDR3 region has 15 residues. The V and J ends lost 3 bases and 5 bases respectively, with 14 bases between them. The germline V gene has CDR1 MNHEY and CDR2 SVGAGI. This CDR3 reads CASSYVANGHNEQFF. In nucleotides, the CDR3 is TGTGCCAGCAGTTATGTGGCTAACGGGCACAATGAGCAGTTCTTC.

The CDR3 DNA reads as TGTGCCAGCAGTCCCGGTGGCCGAGGAGGAGATACGCAGTATTTT. It yields the protein CASSPGGRGGDTQYF. The chain employs TRBV27 and TRBJ2-3; maybe TRBD2 (5 bases). The ends were cut back, 5 bases at V and 5 bases at J, with 17 bases in the middle. The CDR3 has 15 amino acids. Germline V gene lookup returns CDR1 MNHEY and CDR2 SMNVEV (reference sequence).

The chain links TRBV19 to TRBJ2-1; 10 bases agree with TRBD2. The germline CDR1 and CDR2 sequences are LNHDA and SQIVND (reference sequence). CDR3 length: 18 residues. V gave up 5 bases and J gave up 4 bases; unmatched junction bases: 14. The CDR3 region has the DNA TGTGCCAGTAGTGTAACTAGCGGGGACGCAATTAGATACAATGAGCAGTTCTTC. Encoded protein: CASSVTSGDAIRYNEQFF.